This T cell receptor beta chain was identified in a study of blood T cell repertoires in COVID-19. Here immunoSEQ multiplex PCR was the method, and the copy in TCRdb shows in-frame clones only, minus some. The sample has 150,000 to 200,000 clones; 82% are singletons. V shed 1 base, J shed 10 bases, and the junction held 9 bases outside the gene matches. CDR3 size: 15 residues. Germline V lookup: CDR1 SSHAT, CDR2 FNYEAQ (reference sequence). The V call is TRBV7-7, the J call TRBJ2-1, with TRBD2 matching over 8 bases. The clonotype originates from an older woman with acute COVID-19. Sequences were obtained from PBMCs or T cells enriched from blood (not recorded which). DNA of the CDR3: TGTGCCAGCAGCTTAGATGGGGGGGTAGCGGGAGAGCAGTTCTTC. Translating it yields CASSLDGGVAGEQFF.